A selection of T cell receptor beta chains follows, all from one sample in a study of blood T cell repertoires in COVID-19. The protocol was immunoSEQ multiplex PCR, while the TCRdb copy is restricted to in-frame clones and leaves out a portion. This table holds about 280,000 clones, approximately 86% found once. The source material was peripheral blood. Receptor source: a man aged 18 to 30 with active or convalescent COVID-19. CDR3s include the opening cysteine and the closing phenylalanine or tryptophan. The D gene is left open where the match is weak. Some rows have no size entry. The others give once, few or many, or a class for an expanded clone.

clone_size j_call d_call v_call cdr3_nt cdr3_aa
. TRBJ2-3 . TRBV25-1 TGTGCCAGCAGTGTTGGGGCGGATACAGATACGCAGTATTTT CASSVGADTDTQYF
. TRBJ1-5 TRBD1 TRBV6-5 TGTGCCAGCTGCCCCTCGGAAGGGGGCGAACCCCAGCATTTT CASCPSEGGEPQHF
. TRBJ1-1 TRBD1 TRBV3-1/TRBV3-2 TGTGCCAGCAGCCAGAAACCCAGGGGGCATGGGTCTGAAGCTTTCTTT CASSQKPRGHGSEAFF
. TRBJ2-7 . TRBV4-3 TGCGCCAGCAGCCAAGCCCCTTCCTACGAGCAGTACTTC CASSQAPSYEQYF
few TRBJ1-1 . TRBV7-2 TGTGCCAGCAGCTTTGGGCTTTACACTGAAGCTTTCTTT CASSFGLYTEAFF
. TRBJ1-5 . TRBV10-1 TGCGCCAGCAGGGGGAGTGACTCAGAAGTGGGAGCCAATCAGCCCCAGCATTTT CASRGSDSEVGANQPQHF
. TRBJ2-5 TRBD2 TRBV18 TGTGCCAGCTCACCAGGCGCGGGGGTGGAGACCCAGTACTTC CASSPGAGVETQYF
. TRBJ2-2 TRBD1 TRBV7-2 TGTGCCAGCAGCTCAGGACAGGAGTGGGTCACCGGGGAGCTGTTTTTT CASSSGQEWVTGELFF
. TRBJ1-2 TRBD1 TRBV12-3/TRBV12-4 TGTGCCAGCAGCACCCAGGGGGCGCGTGGCTACACCTTC CASSTQGARGYTF
. TRBJ2-3 . TRBV6-1 TGTGCCAGCAGTGGAAGGGAGGCAGCTAGCACAGATACGCAGTATTTT CASSGREAASTDTQYF
. TRBJ1-6 TRBD1 TRBV18 TGTGCCAGCTCAGCAGACAGGGCCTATAATTCACCCCTCCACTTT CASSADRAYNSPLHF
. TRBJ2-2 TRBD2 TRBV12-5 TGTGCTAGTGGTACCACGCGGGGACTAGCGGTCTCCACCGGGGAGCTGTTTTTT CASGTTRGLAVSTGELFF
once TRBJ2-1 TRBD2 TRBV11-2 TGTGCCAGCAGCTTGACGGGGGGGCGTAATGAGCAGTTCTTC CASSLTGGRNEQFF
. TRBJ2-3 TRBD2 TRBV4-2 TGTGCCAGCAGCCAAGGCGGGGGGGCCACAGATACGCAGTATTTT CASSQGGGATDTQYF
. TRBJ2-7 TRBD1 TRBV5-1 TGCGCCAGCAGCTTGGGGACAGGGGCCTACGAGCAGTACTTC CASSLGTGAYEQYF
once TRBJ1-2 TRBD1 TRBV27 TGTGCCAGCAGTTTCCGCGGGACAGGGGTCGGCTATGGCTACACCTTC CASSFRGTGVGYGYTF
. TRBJ1-2 . TRBV7-9 TGTGCCAGCAGCTCTGGGGGGTTCCAGAAGAACTATGGCTACACCTTC CASSSGGFQKNYGYTF
. TRBJ1-2 . TRBV27 TGTGCCAGCAGTCCGGTGATAACAGGGTATGGCTACACCTTC CASSPVITGYGYTF
. TRBJ1-2 . TRBV3-1/TRBV3-2 TGTGCCAGCAGCCAAGTTTCAGGGGATGGCTACACCTTC CASSQVSGDGYTF
. TRBJ2-5 . TRBV5-6 TGTGCCAGCAGTACAAGTATTGAGACCCAGTACTTC CASSTSIETQYF
. TRBJ2-3 . TRBV2 TGTGCCAGCAGTGGGCTGAAAAGCACAGATACGCAGTATTTT CASSGLKSTDTQYF
. TRBJ1-6 TRBD1 TRBV4-2 TGTGCCAGCATCCTGACCGGGACAGGGGAAAATTCACCCCTCCACTTT CASILTGTGENSPLHF
. TRBJ2-7 . TRBV11-2 TGTGCCAGCAGCTTAGTAACGGCGGTGCGCGAGCAGTACTTC CASSLVTAVREQYF
. TRBJ2-1 . TRBV27 TGTGCCAGCAGTTCCCCTAGCTTGGAGCAGTTCTTC CASSSPSLEQFF
. TRBJ1-1 . TRBV7-3 TGTGCCAGCAGAGCCTCCCCGGGAGACACTGAAGCTTTCTTT CASRASPGDTEAFF
. TRBJ2-7 . TRBV28 TGTGCCAGCAGTAAATTGGACAGAGTATACGAGCAGTACTTC CASSKLDRVYEQYF
. TRBJ1-4 . TRBV5-4 TGTGCCAGCAGCCCCACGACAAGGGGTGAAAAACTGTTTTTT CASSPTTRGEKLFF
. TRBJ2-1 TRBD1 TRBV5-4 TGTGCCAGCAGCTTGGGACAGGGAAACGCCTACAATGAGCAGTTCTTC CASSLGQGNAYNEQFF
. TRBJ2-2 . TRBV7-9 TGTGCCAGCATCCTAGCGGACAGGTGGAACACCGGGGAGCTGTTTTTT CASILADRWNTGELFF
. TRBJ2-3 TRBD2 TRBV9 TGTGCCAGCAGCTTTTCGCCCTTGACTAGCGGGGGGGCAGATACGCAGTATTTT CASSFSPLTSGGADTQYF
once TRBJ2-5 TRBD2 TRBV7-2 TGTGCCAGCAGCTTTAGCTTGAGCGGGGGACCCGGAGGTAGGGAGACCCAGTACTTC CASSFSLSGGPGGRETQYF
. TRBJ2-1 . TRBV4-1 TGCGCCAGCAGCCAAGACTCGAGGGAGCAGTTCTTC CASSQDSREQFF
. TRBJ2-1 TRBD1 TRBV7-9 TGTGCCAGCAGCTTAGGGCCCCCCGGGACAGGGGAGCGCCACAATGAGCAGTTCTTC CASSLGPPGTGERHNEQFF
. TRBJ2-7 TRBD1 TRBV11-1 TGTGCCAGCAGCCTGGACAGGGGGCTCCACTACGAGCAGTACTTC CASSLDRGLHYEQYF
once TRBJ1-2 . TRBV28 TGTGCCAGCAGTTTCGAGGGAGCCTATAACTATGGCTACACCTTC CASSFEGAYNYGYTF
. TRBJ2-2 . TRBV29-1 TGCAGCGTTGTCCAACAGGGAATTGCCGGGGAGCTGTTTTTT CSVVQQGIAGELFF
. TRBJ1-6 TRBD1 TRBV5-1 TGCGCCAGCAGCTTTCGGACAGGCTCCTATAATTCACCCCTCCACTTT CASSFRTGSYNSPLHF
. TRBJ1-2 . TRBV24-1 TGTGCCACCAGTGATCATGACAGGAGCTATGGCTACACCTTC CATSDHDRSYGYTF
. TRBJ1-2 TRBD1 TRBV19 TGTGCCAGTAGTATCACGTGGACAGGGGACTATGGCTACACCTTC CASSITWTGDYGYTF
. TRBJ1-1 . TRBV9 TGTGCCAGCAGCGGCGACCGTGTGGGGCGGCGGACTGAAGCTTTCTTT CASSGDRVGRRTEAFF
. TRBJ2-7 . TRBV6-5 TGTGCCAGCAGTTCCCTGGGGGCAGGGTCTTACGAGCAGTACTTC CASSSLGAGSYEQYF
few TRBJ1-1 . TRBV4-1 TGCGCCAGCAGCCCCCGAGGACAGACTGAAGCTTTCTTT CASSPRGQTEAFF
. TRBJ1-2 . TRBV5-5 TGTGCCAGCAGCCGCTTGGGGGGTCCGGACTATGGCTACACCTTC CASSRLGGPDYGYTF
. TRBJ2-1 . TRBV7-3 TGTGCCAGCAGCTTAATGGTTGGAGTCAATGAGCAGTTCTTC CASSLMVGVNEQFF
. TRBJ1-2 . TRBV29-1 TGCAGCGTTAGCGACCTCTATGGCTACACCTTC CSVSDLYGYTF
. TRBJ2-3 TRBD1 TRBV14 TGTGCCAGCAGCCGAGGACAGGGAAGGGAAGCAGATACGCAGTATTTT CASSRGQGREADTQYF
. TRBJ1-5 . TRBV5-1 TGCGCCAGCAGCCCCGGACAGAATCAGCCCCAGCATTTT CASSPGQNQPQHF
. TRBJ2-2 TRBD1 TRBV6-5 TGTGCCAGCAGTTACTTCCAGGGGGACACCGGGGAGCTGTTTTTT CASSYFQGDTGELFF
. TRBJ1-2 . TRBV6-4 TGTGCCAGCAGCCCCGGGACATGGGTCGGGGGCTACACCTTC CASSPGTWVGGYTF
. TRBJ2-1 . TRBV12-5 TGTGCTAGTGACTTAGGAGAGGGATCGAGTTCCTACAATGAGCAGTTCTTC CASDLGEGSSSYNEQFF
. TRBJ2-7 . TRBV20-1 TGCAGTGCTAGTGGTCCAGGGCTGTACGAGCAGTACTTC CSASGPGLYEQYF